This TCR beta chain was retrieved from a study of human CD4 T cells and Enterobacteriaceae. Sequenced by immunoSEQ multiplex PCR; TCRdb stores in-frame clones only, minus some. The sample records fewer than 35,000 clones, 80% to 90% being singletons. Sorting took every CD4+ cell except CD45RA+CCR7+CD95- naive cells, reaching over 95% purity. The CDR3 has 16 residues. The V and J ends lost 2 bases and 4 bases, in that order; junction bases with no gene match: 10. The V gene's germline CDR1 is GTSNPN and CDR2 SVGIG (reference sequence). The clonotype originates from a human donor in good health. Sequencing was carried out using memory CD4+ T cells from blood. The chain links TRBV30 to TRBJ1-1, with 10 nucleotides matching TRBD1. CDR3 nucleotides: TGTGCCTGGAGTCTGTTGTCGGGACAGGGGAGCACTGAAGCTTTCTTT. It encodes CAWSLLSGQGSTEAFF.